The present T cell receptor beta chain was sequenced within a study of T cells in Graves' hyperthyroidism and ophthalmopathy. The germline gives CDR1 LNHNV, CDR2 YYDKDF (reference sequence). CDR3 length equals 16 residues. Trimming took off 3 bases at V and 1 base at J, with 13 bases between the two ends. Amplified regions were TCR beta CDR3 sequences from RNA transcripts. First-round RT-PCR targeting the TCR CDR3 was performed with the HTBI primer set. TCRdb reanalysed the multiplex PCR reads using MiXCR and keeps one entry per CDR3 protein. The sample contains 500,000 to 750,000 distinct CDR3 sequences, about half of which appear only once.

This chain uses TRBV15 with TRBJ1-5, with D possibly TRBD1 on 5 matching bases. Sequencing was performed on peripheral blood or thyroid tissue (not recorded which). This sequence was found in a woman under 30 with Graves' hyperthyroidism. The CDR3 is CATSSAGPRSNQPQHF. Written as DNA, the CDR3 is TGTGCCACCAGCAGTGCGGGACCAAGGAGCAATCAGCCCCAGCATTTT.